This T cell receptor (beta chain) was identified during a study of T cell responses to AZD1222 COVID-19 vaccine. Study at large: It was second doses at about 4 or about 12 weeks that were pooled.

The data were produced by immunoSEQ multiplex PCR, yet TCRdb's version contains in-frame clones alone and is incomplete. This table holds 120,000 or so clones, about four fifths found once. CDR1 and CDR2 from the germline V gene are SGDLS and YYNGEE. V was clipped by 0 bases and J by 7 bases; unmatched bases: 10. The CDR3 contains 16 residues. The sample was peripheral blood, taken on day 0 of AZD1222 vaccination. The chain is built from TRBV9 and TRBJ2-1, with 7 bases lining up with TRBD2. The TCR sequence derives from an adult in good health. The CDR3: CASSVAPGSGMNEQFF. For the CDR3, the DNA is TGTGCCAGCAGCGTAGCTCCGGGGAGCGGGATGAATGAGCAGTTCTTC.